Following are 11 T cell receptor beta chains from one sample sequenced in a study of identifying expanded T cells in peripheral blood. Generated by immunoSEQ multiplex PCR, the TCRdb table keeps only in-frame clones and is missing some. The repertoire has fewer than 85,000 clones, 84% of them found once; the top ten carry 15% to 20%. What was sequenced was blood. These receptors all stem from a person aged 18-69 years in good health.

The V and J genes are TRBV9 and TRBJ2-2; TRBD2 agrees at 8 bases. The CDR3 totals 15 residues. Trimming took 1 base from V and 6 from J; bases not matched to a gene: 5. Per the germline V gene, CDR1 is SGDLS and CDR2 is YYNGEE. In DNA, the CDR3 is TGTGCCAGCAGCGTATCAGCGGGGGTCCCCGGGGAGCTGTTTTTT. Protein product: CASSVSAGVPGELFF.

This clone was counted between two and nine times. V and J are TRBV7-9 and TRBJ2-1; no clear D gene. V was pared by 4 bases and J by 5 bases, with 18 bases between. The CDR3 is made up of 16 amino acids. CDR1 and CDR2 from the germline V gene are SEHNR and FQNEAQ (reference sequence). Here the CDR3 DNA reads TGTGCCAGCAGCTCCCCCCCCGGGCAGAGAAACAATGAGCAGTTCTTC. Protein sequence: CASSSPPGQRNNEQFF.

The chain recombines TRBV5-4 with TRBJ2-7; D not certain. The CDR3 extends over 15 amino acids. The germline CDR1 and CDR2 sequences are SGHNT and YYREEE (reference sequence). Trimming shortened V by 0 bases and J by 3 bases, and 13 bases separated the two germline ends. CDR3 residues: CASSLAGRRNYEQYF. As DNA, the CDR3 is TGTGCCAGCAGCTTGGCCGGCAGGCGAAACTACGAGCAGTACTTC.

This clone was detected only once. The CDR3 is CASDMGFGQETQYF. The CDR3 coding sequence is TGTGCCAGCGACATGGGGTTTGGGCAAGAGACCCAGTACTTC. J is TRBJ2-5 and V is TRBV18; D call uncertain. The CDR3 totals 14 residues. Germline V gene sequence: CDR1 KGHSH, CDR2 LQKENI. With 8 bases removed from V and 2 bases from J, the gap between germline ends came to 15 bases.

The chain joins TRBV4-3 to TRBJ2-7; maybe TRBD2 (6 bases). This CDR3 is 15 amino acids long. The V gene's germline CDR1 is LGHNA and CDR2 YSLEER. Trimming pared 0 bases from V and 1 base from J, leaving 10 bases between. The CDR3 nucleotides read TGCGCCAGCAGCCAAGAAGCCAGCGGGTCCTACGAGCAGTACTTC. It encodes CASSQEASGSYEQYF.

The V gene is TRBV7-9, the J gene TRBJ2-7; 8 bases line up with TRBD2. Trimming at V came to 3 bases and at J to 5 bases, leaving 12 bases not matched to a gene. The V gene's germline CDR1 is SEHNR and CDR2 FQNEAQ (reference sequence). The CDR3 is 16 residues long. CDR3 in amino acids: CASSLRSSGRGNEQYF. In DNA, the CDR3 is TGTGCCAGCAGCTTGAGATCGAGCGGGAGAGGGAACGAGCAGTACTTC.

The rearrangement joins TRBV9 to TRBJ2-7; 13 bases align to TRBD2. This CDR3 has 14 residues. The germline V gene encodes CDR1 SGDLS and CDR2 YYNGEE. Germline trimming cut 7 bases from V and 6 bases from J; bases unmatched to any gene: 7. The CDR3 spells CASGRTSGRSEQYF. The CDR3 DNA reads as TGTGCCAGCGGCCGGACTAGCGGGAGATCCGAGCAGTACTTC.

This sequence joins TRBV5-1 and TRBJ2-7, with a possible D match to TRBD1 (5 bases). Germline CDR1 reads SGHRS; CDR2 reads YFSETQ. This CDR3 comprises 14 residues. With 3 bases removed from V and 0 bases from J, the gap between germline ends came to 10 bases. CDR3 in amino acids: CASSSQGDSYEQYF. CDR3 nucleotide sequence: TGCGCCAGCAGCTCTCAGGGTGACTCCTACGAGCAGTACTTC.

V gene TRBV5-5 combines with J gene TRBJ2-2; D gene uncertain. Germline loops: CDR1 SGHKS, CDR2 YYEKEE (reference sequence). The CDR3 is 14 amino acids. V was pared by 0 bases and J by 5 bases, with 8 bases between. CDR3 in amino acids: CASSLGVGTGELFF. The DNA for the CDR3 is TGTGCCAGCAGCTTGGGTGTTGGTACCGGGGAGCTGTTTTTT.

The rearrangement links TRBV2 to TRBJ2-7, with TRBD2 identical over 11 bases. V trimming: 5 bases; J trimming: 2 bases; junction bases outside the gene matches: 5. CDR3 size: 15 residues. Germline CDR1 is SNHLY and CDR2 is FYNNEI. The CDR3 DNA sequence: TGTGCCAGCAGTACGGGGACTAGCGGAACCTACGAGCAGTACTTC. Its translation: CASSTGTSGTYEQYF.

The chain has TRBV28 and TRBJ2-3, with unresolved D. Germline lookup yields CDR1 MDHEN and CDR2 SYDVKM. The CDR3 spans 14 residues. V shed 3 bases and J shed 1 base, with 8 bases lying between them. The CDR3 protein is CASSFGAGTDTQYF. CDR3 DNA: TGTGCCAGCAGTTTTGGCGCCGGCACAGATACGCAGTATTTT.